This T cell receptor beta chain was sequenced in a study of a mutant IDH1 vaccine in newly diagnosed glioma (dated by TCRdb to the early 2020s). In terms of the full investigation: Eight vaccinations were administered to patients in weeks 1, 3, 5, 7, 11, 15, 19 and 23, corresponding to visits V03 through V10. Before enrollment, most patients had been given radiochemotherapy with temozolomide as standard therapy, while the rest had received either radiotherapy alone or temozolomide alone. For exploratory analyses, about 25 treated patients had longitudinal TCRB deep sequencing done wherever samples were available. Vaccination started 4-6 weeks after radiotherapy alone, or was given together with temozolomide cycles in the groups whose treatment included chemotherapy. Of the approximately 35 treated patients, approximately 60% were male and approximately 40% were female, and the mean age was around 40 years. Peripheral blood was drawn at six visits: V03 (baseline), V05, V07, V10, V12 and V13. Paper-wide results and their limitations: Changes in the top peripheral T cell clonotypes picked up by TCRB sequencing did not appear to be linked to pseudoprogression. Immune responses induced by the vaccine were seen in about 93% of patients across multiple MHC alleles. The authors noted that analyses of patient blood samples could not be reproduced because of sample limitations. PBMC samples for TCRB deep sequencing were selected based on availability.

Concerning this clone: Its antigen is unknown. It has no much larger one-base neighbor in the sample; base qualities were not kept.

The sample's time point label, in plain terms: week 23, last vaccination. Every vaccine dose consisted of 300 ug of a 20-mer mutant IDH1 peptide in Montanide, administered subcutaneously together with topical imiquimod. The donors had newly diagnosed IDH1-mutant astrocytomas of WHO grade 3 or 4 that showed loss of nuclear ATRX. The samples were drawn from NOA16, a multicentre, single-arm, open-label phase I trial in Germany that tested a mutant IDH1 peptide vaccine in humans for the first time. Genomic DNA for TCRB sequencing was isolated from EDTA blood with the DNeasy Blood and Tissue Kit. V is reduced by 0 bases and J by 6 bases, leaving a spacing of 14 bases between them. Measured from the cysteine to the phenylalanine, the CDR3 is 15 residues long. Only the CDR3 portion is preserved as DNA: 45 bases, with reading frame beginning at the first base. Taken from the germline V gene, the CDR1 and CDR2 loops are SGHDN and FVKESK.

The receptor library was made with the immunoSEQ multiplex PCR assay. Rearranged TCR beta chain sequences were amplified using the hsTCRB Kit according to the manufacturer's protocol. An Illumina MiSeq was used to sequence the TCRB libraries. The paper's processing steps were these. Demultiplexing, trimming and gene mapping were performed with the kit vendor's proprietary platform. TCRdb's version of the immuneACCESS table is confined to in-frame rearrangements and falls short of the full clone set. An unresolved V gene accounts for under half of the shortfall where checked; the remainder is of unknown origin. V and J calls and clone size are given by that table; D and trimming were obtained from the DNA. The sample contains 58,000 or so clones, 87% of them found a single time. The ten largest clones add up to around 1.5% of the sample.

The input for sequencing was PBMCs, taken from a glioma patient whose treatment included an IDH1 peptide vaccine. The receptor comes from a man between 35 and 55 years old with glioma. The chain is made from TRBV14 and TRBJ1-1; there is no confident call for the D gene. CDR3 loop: CASSQDRYLNSEAFF. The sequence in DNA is TGTGCCAGCAGCCAAGATAGGTATCTCAACTCTGAAGCTTTCTTT.